This TCR beta chain originates from a study of cytomegalovirus exposure and HLA in healthy donors. Study results and caveats: HLA alleles showed associations with fewer than 20,000 TCR beta sequences in a later analysis, at a 0.05 false discovery rate. In vitro, a few CMV-associated chains proved specific for CMV antigens.

With regard to this clone: The antigen remains undetermined.

With 5 bases clipped from V and 10 bases from J, the junction kept 6 bases outside the gene matches. CDR3 size: 13 residues. CDR1 is SGHTA, CDR2 FQGTGA, per germline. Researchers ran the PCR with 60 Vbeta and 13 Jbeta primers. Profiling relied on immunoSEQ multiplex PCR, and the TCRdb table lists in-frame clones only, not all of them. The sample records around 170,000 clones, 75% to 90% being singletons. The chain links TRBV7-3 to TRBJ2-1; 9 bases agree with TRBD1. Material for sequencing was PBMCs. This sequence was found in a man in his forties or fifties in good health and CMV-seropositive. CDR3 nucleotides: TGTGCCAGCAGCCTGGGACAGGGCCGAGAGCAGTTCTTC. Translated: CASSLGQGREQFF.